The clone carrying this T cell receptor beta chain was detected many times. Antigen: not known. The CDR3 is made up of 11 amino acids. Germline loops: CDR1 SEHNR, CDR2 FQNEAQ (reference sequence). Trimming pared 8 bases from V and 5 bases from J, leaving 9 bases between. TCRdb re-called the RACE reads through MiXCR, storing one row per CDR3 protein. The table lists about 380,000 distinct CDR3 sequences, roughly 4.6% of them singletons. This specimen belongs to a study of human T cells and chemical hapten exposure. Notes on the study in general: Having alopecia, the donors may differ immunologically from healthy people.

Time point in this sample: pre-sensitization, week 0. The treatment was: therapeutic diphenylcyclopropenone sensitization with weekly scalp DPC. Specimen: whole blood, collected in connection with sensitization to the hapten diphenylcyclopropenone (DPC). This chain joins TRBV7-9 and TRBJ2-5; maybe TRBD2 (6 bases). The sequence came from a woman aged 45 to 65 with alopecia areata. Some clones in this sample may be carry-over from other donors' samples. The chain's CDR3 is CASAGTETQYF. The CDR3, as DNA: TGTGCCAGCGCGGGGACCGAGACCCAGTACTTC.